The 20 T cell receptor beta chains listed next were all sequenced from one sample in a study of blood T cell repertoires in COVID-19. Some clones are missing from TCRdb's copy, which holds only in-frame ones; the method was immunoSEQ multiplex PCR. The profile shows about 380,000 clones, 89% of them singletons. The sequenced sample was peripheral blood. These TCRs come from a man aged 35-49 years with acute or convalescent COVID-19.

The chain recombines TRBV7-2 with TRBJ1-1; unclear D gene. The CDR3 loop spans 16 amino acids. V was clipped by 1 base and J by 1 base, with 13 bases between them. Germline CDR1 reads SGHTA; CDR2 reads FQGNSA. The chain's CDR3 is CASSLVQPGKNTEAFF. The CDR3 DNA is TGTGCCAGCAGCTTAGTTCAACCTGGCAAGAACACTGAAGCTTTCTTT.

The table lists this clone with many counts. CDR3 nucleotide sequence: TGTGCCAGCAGCCCGAGACAGGGCAGTGGAAACACCATATATTTT. Translated, it gives CASSPRQGSGNTIYF. The chain has TRBV7-2 and TRBJ1-3, with 7 bases lining up with TRBD1. Trimming removed 5 bases from V and 3 bases from J; junction bases left unmatched: 7. The CDR3 covers 15 residues. CDR1 SGHTA and CDR2 FQGNSA come from the germline V gene.

The CDR3 coding sequence is TGTGCCAGCAGCCAGGGTAGGACAGAGAATCAGCCCCAGCATTTT. Its protein product is CASSQGRTENQPQHF. This chain uses TRBV3-1 (or the pseudogene TRBV3-2) with TRBJ1-5, with D perhaps matching TRBD1 (6 bases). The CDR3 spans 15 residues. The V gene lost 3 bases and the J gene lost 4 bases, with 13 bases spanning the gap. CDR1 is LGHDT, CDR2 YNNKEL, per germline (reference sequence).

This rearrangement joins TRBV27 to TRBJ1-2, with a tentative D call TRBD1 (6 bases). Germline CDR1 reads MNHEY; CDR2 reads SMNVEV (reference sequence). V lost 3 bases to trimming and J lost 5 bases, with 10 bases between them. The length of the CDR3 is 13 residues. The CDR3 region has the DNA TGTGCCAGCAGTTTTCGAGGGGGATATGGCTACACCTTC. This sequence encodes CASSFRGGYGYTF.

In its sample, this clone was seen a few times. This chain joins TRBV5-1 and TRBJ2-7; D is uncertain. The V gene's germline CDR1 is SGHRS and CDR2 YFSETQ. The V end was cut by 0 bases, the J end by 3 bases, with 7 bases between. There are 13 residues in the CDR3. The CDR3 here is CASSLDDNYEQYF. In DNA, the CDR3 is TGCGCCAGCAGCTTGGACGACAACTACGAGCAGTACTTC.

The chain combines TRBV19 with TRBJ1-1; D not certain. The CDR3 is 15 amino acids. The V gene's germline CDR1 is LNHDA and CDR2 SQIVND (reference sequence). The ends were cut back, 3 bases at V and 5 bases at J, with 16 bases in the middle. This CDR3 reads CASSIGNGVGTEAFF. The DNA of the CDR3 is TGTGCCAGTAGTATCGGGAACGGAGTCGGTACTGAAGCTTTCTTT.

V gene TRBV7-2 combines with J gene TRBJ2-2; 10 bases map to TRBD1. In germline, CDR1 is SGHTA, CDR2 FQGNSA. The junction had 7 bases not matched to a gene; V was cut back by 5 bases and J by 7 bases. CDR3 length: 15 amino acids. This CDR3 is CASSARDRGGGELFF. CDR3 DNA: TGTGCCAGCAGCGCCCGGGACAGGGGCGGCGGGGAGCTGTTTTTT.

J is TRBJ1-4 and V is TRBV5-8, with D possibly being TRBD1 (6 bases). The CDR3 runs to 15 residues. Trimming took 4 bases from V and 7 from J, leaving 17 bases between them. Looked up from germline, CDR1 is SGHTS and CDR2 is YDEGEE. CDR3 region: CASSLGQGFGEKLFF. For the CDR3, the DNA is TGTGCCAGCAGCCTCGGGCAGGGGTTCGGTGAAAAACTGTTTTTT.

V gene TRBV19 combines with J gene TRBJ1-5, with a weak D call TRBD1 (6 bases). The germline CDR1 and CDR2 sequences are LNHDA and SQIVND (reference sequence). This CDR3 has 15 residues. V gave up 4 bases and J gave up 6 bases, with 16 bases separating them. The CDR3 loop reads CASSSSGAPGQPQHF. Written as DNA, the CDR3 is TGTGCCAGTAGTAGTTCAGGGGCTCCCGGTCAGCCCCAGCATTTT. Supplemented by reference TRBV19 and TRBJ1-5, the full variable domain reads DGGITQSPKYLFRKEGQNVTLSCEQNLNHDAMYWYRQDPGQGLRLIYYSQIVNDFQKGDIAEGYSVSREKKESFPLTVTSAQKNPTAFYLCASSSSGAPGQPQHFGDGTRLSIL.

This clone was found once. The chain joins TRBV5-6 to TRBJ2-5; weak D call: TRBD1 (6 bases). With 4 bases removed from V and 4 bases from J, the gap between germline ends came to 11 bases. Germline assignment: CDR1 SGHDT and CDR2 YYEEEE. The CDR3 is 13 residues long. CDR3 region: CASSHRVGETQYF. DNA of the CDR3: TGTGCCAGCAGCCACAGGGTTGGAGAGACCCAGTACTTC.

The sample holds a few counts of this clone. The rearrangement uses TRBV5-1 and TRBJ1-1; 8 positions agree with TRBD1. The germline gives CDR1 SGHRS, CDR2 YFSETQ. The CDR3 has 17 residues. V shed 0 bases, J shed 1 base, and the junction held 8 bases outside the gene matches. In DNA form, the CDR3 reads TGCGCCAGCAGCTTGGCGGCAGGGGGCGCTTCGAACACTGAAGCTTTCTTT. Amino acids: CASSLAAGGASNTEAFF.

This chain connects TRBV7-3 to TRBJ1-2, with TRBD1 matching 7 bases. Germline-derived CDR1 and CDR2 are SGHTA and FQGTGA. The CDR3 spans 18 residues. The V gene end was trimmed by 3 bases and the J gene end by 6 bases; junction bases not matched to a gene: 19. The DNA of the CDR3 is TGTGCCAGCAGCTTCCCGGACCACATGACAGGGCTGTACAATGGCTACACCTTC. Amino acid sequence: CASSFPDHMTGLYNGYTF. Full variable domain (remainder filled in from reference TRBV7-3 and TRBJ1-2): GAGVSQTPSNKVTEKGKYVELRCDPISGHTALYWYRQSLGQGPEFLIYFQGTGAADDSGLPNDRFFAVRPEGSVSTLKIQRTERGDSAVYLCASSFPDHMTGLYNGYTFGSGTRLTVV.

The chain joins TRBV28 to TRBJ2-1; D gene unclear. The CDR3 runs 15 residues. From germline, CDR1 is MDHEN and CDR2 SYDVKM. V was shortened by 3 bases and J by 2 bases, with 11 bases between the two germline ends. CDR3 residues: CASSLSLTTYNEQFF. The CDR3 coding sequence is TGTGCCAGCAGTTTGAGTCTCACTACCTACAATGAGCAGTTCTTC.

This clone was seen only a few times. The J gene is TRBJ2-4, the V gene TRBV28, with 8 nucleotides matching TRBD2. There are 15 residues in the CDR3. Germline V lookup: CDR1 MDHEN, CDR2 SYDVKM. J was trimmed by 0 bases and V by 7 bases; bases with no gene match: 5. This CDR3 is CASIKRGLAKNIQYF. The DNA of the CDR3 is TGTGCCAGCATCAAGCGGGGGCTAGCCAAAAACATTCAGTACTTC.

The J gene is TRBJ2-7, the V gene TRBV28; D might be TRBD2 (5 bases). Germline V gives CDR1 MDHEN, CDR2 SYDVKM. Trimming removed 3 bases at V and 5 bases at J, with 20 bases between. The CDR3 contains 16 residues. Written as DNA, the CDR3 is TGTGCCAGCAGTTTTGTCCTAGCCGGGGTTCAGGACGAGCAGTACTTC. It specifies CASSFVLAGVQDEQYF.

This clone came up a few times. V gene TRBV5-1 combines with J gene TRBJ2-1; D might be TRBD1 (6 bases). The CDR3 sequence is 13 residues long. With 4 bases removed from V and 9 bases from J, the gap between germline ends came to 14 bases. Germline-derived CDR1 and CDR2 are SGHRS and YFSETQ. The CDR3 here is CASSPGTSREQFF. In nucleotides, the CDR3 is TGCGCCAGCAGCCCCGGGACATCGCGTGAGCAGTTCTTC.

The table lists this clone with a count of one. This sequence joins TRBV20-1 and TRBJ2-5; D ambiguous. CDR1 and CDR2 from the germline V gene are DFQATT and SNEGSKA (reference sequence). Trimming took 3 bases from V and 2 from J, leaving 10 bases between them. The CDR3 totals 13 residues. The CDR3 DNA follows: TGCAGTGCTAGTGGGCGGAGACAAGAGACCCAGTACTTC. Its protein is CSASGRRQETQYF.

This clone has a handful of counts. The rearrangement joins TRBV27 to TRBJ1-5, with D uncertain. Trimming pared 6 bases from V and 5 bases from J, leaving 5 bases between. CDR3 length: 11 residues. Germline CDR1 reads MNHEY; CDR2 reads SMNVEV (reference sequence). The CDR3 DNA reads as TGTGCCAGCAGGGAGGATCAGCCCCAGCATTTT. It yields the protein CASREDQPQHF.

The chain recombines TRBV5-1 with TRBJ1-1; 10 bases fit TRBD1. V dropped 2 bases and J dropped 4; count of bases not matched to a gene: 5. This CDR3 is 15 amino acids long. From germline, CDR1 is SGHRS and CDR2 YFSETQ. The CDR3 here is CASSFPGQGRTEAFF. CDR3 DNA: TGCGCCAGCAGCTTTCCGGGACAGGGGCGCACTGAAGCTTTCTTT.

Written as DNA, the CDR3 is TGTGCCAGCAGCCCCCGACAGGGAGGTTTCTACGAGCAGTACTTC. Residues: CASSPRQGGFYEQYF. The chain uses TRBV4-2 and TRBJ2-7, with D perhaps TRBD1 (7 bases). Trimming shortened V by 4 bases and J by 3 bases, and 16 bases separated the two germline ends. There are 15 residues in the CDR3. CDR1 and CDR2 (germline): LGHNA, YNFKEQ.